This T cell receptor (beta chain) was obtained from a study of blood T cell repertoires in COVID-19. As for the study in general: T cells, B-cell-depleted T cells, or PBMCs supplied cDNA or gDNA.

The CDR3 is 15 residues long. The V gene's germline CDR1 is LGHNA and CDR2 YNFKEQ. The ends were cut back, 0 bases at V and 0 bases at J, with 6 bases in the middle. Produced via immunoSEQ multiplex PCR; TCRdb's table is partial and in-frame only. The sample lists about 270,000 clones, about nine tenths seen once, with under 2.5% in the top ten. The chain links TRBV4-2 to TRBJ1-3; D is unclear. This TCR derives from a man aged 45-60 years with acute or convalescent COVID-19. The sample comprised peripheral blood. The CDR3 DNA is TGTGCCAGCAGCCAAGAGGGCTTCTCTGGAAACACCATATATTTT. Translation gives CASSQEGFSGNTIYF.